This T cell receptor (beta chain) was observed in a study of blood T cell repertoires in COVID-19. Original handling: Reference gene primer amplification yielded estimated nucleated cell counts. Clones were sequenced by immunoSEQ multiplex PCR, and TCRdb holds only the in-frame ones, with some missing. The V and J calls and clone size are taken from that table; D and trimming were inferred from the DNA. The sample records roughly 73,000 clones, approximately 90% being singletons. The germline V gene encodes CDR1 MRHNA and CDR2 SNTAGT. There are 16 residues in the CDR3. V shed 3 bases and J 4 bases; nucleotides not matched to a gene: 3.

Sequencing was carried out using peripheral blood. The chain carries TRBV6-4 and TRBJ2-3, with 14 bases that match TRBD2. The origin of this receptor is a man between 65 and 85 years old with active or convalescent COVID-19. DNA of the CDR3: TGTGCCAGCAGTGAACTGGGACTAGCGGGGGCAGATACGCAGTATTTT. The encoded protein is CASSELGLAGADTQYF.